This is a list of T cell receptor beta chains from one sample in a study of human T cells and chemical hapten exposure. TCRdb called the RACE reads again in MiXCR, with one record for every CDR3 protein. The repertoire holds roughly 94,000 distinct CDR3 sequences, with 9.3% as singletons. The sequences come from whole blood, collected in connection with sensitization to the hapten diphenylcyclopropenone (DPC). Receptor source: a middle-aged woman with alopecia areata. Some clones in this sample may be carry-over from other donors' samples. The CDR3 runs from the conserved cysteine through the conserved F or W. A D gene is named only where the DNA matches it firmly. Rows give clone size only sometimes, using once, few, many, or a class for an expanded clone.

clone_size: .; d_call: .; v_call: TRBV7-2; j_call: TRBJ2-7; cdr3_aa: CASSPPNSYELYF; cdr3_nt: TGTGCCAGCAGCCCACCCAATTCCTACGAGCTGTACTTC
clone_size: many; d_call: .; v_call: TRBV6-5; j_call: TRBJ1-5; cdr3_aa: CASSYSNQRGQPQHF; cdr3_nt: TGTGCCAGCAGTTACTCGAACCAGAGGGGTCAGCCCCAGCATTTT
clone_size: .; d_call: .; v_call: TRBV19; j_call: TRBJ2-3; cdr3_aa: CASSRTGFPTDTQYF; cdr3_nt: TGTGCCAGTAGCCGGACGGGTTTCCCCACAGATACGCAGTATTTT
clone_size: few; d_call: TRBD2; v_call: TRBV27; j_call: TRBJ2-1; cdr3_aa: CASSHRPGLAINEQFF; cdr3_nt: TGTGCCAGCAGTCACAGACCCGGACTAGCAATTAATGAGCAGTTCTTC
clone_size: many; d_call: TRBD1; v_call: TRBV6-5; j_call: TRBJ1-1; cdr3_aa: CASSTQGVTEAFF; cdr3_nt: TGTGCCAGCAGTACGCAGGGGGTCACTGAAGCTTTCTTT
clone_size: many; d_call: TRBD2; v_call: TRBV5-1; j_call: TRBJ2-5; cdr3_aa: CASSSSGRYEETQYF; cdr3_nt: TGCGCCAGCAGCTCCAGCGGGAGGTATGAAGAGACCCAGTACTTC
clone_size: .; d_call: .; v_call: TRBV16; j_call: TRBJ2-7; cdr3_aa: CASSQPGTRLSYEQYF; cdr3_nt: TGTGCCAGCAGCCAACCCGGGACAAGACTTTCCTACGAGCAGTACTTC
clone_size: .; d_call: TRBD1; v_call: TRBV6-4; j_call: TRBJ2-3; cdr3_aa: CASRGQGPTDTQYF; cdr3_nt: TGTGCCAGCAGGGGACAGGGCCCCACAGATACGCAGTATTTT
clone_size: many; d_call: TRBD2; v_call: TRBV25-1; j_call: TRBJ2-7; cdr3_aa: CASSEDGRAYEQYF; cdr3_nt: TGTGCCAGCAGTGAGGACGGGAGGGCCTACGAGCAGTACTTC
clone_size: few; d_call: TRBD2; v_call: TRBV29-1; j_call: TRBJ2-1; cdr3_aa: CSVETREGLDEQFF; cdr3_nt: TGCAGCGTTGAAACCCGGGAGGGCCTCGATGAGCAGTTCTTC
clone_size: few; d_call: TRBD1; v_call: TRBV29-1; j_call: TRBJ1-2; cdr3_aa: CSARGNYGYTF; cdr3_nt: TGCAGCGCCAGGGGGAACTATGGCTACACCTTC
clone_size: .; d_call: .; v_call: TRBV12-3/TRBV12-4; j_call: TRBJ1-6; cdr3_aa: CASRPTRQNSPLHF; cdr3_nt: TGTGCCAGCAGGCCGACCCGACAGAATTCACCCCTCCACTTT
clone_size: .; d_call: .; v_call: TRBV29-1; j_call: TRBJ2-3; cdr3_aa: CSVDPSTDTQYF; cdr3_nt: TGCAGCGTTGACCCAAGCACAGATACGCAGTATTTT
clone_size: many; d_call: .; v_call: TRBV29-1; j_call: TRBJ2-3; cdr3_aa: CSLLPRGGPDDTQYF; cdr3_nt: TGCAGCCTCCTCCCTCGCGGAGGGCCCGATGATACGCAGTATTTT
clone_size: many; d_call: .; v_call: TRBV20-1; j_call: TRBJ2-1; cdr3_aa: CSARDLLAGYNEQFF; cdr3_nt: TGCAGTGCTAGAGATCTACTAGCCGGATACAATGAGCAGTTCTTC
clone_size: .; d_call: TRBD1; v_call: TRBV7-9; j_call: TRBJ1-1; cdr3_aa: CASTLIGGGSTEAFF; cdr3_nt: TGTGCCAGCACGCTAATAGGAGGGGGCAGCACTGAAGCTTTCTTT
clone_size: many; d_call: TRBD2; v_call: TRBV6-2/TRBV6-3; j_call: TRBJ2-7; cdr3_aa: CASSDTSGATEQYF; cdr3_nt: TGTGCCAGCAGTGATACTAGCGGGGCTACTGAGCAGTACTTC
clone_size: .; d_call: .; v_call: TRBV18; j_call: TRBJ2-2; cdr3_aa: CAIRTATGELFF; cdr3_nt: TGTGCCATCCGAACCGCCACCGGGGAGCTGTTTTTT
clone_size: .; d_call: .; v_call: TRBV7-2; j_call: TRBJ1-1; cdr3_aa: CASSSGSRNTEAFF; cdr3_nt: TGTGCCAGCAGCTCAGGGAGCAGGAACACTGAAGCTTTCTTT
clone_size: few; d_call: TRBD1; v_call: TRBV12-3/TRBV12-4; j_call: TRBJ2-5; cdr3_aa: CASRLQGAETQYF; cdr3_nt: TGTGCCAGCAGGCTACAGGGGGCAGAGACCCAGTACTTC
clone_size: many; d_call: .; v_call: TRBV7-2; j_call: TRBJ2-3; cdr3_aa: CASSLAGESDTQYF; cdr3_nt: TGTGCCAGCAGCTTAGCGGGAGAGTCAGATACGCAGTATTTT
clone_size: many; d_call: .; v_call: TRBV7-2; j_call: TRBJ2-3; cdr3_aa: CASSLPISTDTQYF; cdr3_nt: TGTGCCAGCAGCTTACCCATAAGCACAGATACGCAGTATTTT
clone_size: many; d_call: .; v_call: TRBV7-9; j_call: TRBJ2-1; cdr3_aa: CASSRHVLGKIPLNEQFF; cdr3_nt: TGTGCCAGCAGCCGACATGTTTTGGGGAAGATCCCACTCAATGAGCAGTTCTTC
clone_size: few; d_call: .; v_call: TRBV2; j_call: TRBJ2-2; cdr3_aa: CASSEASLPRELFF; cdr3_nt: TGTGCCAGCAGTGAAGCTAGTCTCCCGAGGGAGCTGTTTTTT
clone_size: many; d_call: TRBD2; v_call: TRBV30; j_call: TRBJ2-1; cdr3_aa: CAWSVSGRAFNEQFF; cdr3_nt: TGTGCCTGGAGTGTGAGCGGGAGGGCCTTCAATGAGCAGTTCTTC
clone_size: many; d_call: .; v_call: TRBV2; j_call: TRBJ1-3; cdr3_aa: CASSEREVVGNTIYF; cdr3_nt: TGTGCCAGCAGTGAACGGGAGGTAGTAGGAAACACCATATATTTT
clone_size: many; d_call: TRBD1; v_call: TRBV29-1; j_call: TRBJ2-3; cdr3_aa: CSVAGDRPDTQYF; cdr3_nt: TGCAGCGTTGCAGGGGACAGGCCCGATACGCAGTATTTT
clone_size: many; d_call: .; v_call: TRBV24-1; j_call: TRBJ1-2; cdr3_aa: CATSDTRQSYGYTF; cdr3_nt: TGTGCCACCAGTGATACAAGACAGAGCTATGGCTACACCTTC
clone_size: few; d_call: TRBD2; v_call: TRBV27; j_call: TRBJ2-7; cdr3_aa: CASSVTSGSSYEQYF; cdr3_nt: TGTGCCAGCAGTGTGACTAGCGGGAGCTCCTACGAGCAGTACTTC
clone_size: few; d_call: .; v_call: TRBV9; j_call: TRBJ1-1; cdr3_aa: CASSPRGDGGFMNTEAFF; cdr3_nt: TGTGCCAGCAGCCCCCGAGGGGACGGCGGATTCATGAACACTGAAGCTTTCTTT
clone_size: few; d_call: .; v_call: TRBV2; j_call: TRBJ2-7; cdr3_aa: CASSDQGYEQYF; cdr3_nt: TGTGCCAGCAGTGATCAGGGGTACGAGCAGTACTTC
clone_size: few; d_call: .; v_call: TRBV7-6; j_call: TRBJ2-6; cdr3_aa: CASSLSPSSGANVLTF; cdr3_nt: TGTGCCAGCAGCTTAAGCCCCAGCTCTGGGGCCAACGTCCTGACTTTC
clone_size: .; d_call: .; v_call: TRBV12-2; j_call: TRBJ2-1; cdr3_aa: CASRQDSGSGYNEQFF; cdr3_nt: TGTGCAAGTCGCCAGGATAGCGGGAGCGGCTACAATGAGCAGTTCTTC
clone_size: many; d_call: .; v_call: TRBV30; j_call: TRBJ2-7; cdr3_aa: CAWKGIRAPLYEQYF; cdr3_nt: TGTGCCTGGAAGGGGATAAGGGCCCCACTCTACGAGCAGTACTTC
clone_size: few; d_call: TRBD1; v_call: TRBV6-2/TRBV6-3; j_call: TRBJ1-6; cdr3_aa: CASMIDRGNSPLHF; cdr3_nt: TGTGCCAGCATGATCGACAGGGGCAATTCACCCCTCCACTTT
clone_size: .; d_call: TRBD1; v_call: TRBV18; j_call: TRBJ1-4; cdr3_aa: CASSPGTGLTTNEKLFF; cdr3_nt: TGTGCCAGCTCACCAGGGACAGGGCTGACAACTAATGAAAAACTGTTTTTT
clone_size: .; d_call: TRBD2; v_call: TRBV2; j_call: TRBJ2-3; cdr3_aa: CASRLGGSGADTQYF; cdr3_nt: TGTGCCAGCAGGCTGGGCGGGAGCGGCGCAGATACGCAGTATTTT
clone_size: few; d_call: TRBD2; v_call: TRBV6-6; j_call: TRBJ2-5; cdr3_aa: CASTLLGLAGGGETQYF; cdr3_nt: TGTGCCAGCACTCTACTCGGACTAGCGGGAGGGGGAGAGACCCAGTACTTC
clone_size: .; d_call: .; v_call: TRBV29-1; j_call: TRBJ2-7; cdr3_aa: CSVKVRRHYEQYF; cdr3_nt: TGCAGCGTTAAGGTTCGCCGGCACTACGAGCAGTACTTC
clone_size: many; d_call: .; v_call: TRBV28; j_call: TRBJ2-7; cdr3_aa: CASSLRYEQYF; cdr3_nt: TGTGCCAGCAGCTTACGCTACGAGCAGTACTTC
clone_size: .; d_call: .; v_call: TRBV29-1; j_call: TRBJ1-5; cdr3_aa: CSVELGRDQPQHF; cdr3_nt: TGCAGCGTTGAACTGGGTAGAGACCAGCCCCAGCATTTT
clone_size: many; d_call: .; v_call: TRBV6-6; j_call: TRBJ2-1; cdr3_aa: CASSYVGGREQFF; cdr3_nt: TGTGCCAGCAGTTACGTGGGGGGAAGGGAGCAGTTCTTC
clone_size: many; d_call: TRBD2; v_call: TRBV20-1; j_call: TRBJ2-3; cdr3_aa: CSARASLAVGPDTQYF; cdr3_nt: TGCAGTGCTAGAGCCAGCCTAGCGGTAGGCCCAGATACGCAGTATTTT
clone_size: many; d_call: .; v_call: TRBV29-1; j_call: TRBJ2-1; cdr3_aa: CSVKGAPGRDATRDEQFF; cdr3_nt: TGCAGCGTAAAGGGCGCTCCTGGGCGGGATGCGACGCGGGATGAGCAGTTCTTC
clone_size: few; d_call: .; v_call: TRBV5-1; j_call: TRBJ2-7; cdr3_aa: CASSPNKYEQYF; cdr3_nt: TGCGCCAGCAGCCCTAACAAGTACGAGCAGTACTTC
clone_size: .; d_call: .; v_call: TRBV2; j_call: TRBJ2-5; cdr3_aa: CASSDALEETQYF; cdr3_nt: TGTGCCAGCAGTGACGCGTTGGAAGAGACCCAGTACTTC
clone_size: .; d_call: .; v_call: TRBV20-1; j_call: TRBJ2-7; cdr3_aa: CSAPLDNSYEQYF; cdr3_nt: TGCAGTGCTCCCTTAGACAACTCCTACGAGCAGTACTTC
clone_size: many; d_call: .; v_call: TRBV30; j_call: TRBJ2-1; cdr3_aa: CAWSLVLPHNEQFF; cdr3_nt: TGTGCCTGGAGTTTGGTACTTCCCCACAATGAGCAGTTCTTC
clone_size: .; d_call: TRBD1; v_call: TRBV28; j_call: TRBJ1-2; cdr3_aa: CASSRTGLIYGYTF; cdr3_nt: TGTGCCAGCAGTCGGACAGGGTTAATCTATGGCTACACCTTC
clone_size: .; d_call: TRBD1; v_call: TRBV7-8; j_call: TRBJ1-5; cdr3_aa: CASSLQGGFSNQPQHF; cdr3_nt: TGTGCCAGCAGCTTACAAGGGGGCTTTAGCAATCAGCCCCAGCATTTT
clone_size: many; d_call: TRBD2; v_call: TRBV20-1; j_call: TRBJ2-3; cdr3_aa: CSAPRREGTDTQYF; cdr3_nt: TGCAGTGCTCCTAGGCGGGAGGGGACAGATACGCAGTATTTT
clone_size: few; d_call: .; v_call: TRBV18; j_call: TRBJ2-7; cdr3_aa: CASSPPYPGSYEQYF; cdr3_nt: TGTGCCAGCTCACCCCCATATCCCGGGAGCTACGAGCAGTACTTC